This passage covers 28 T cell receptor beta chains from one sample sequenced in a study of T cells in tuberculosis. Sequenced by immunoSEQ multiplex PCR; TCRdb stores in-frame clones only, minus some. Among about 41,000 clones, about 95% were seen once, and the ten largest hold 3.6%. Sequencing was performed on PBMCs. Receptor source: a donor under 30 with latent tuberculosis or without tuberculosis infection.

The chain joins TRBV2 to TRBJ1-1, with unresolved D. Trimming left V 3 bases short and J 2 bases short, with 13 bases between. From germline, CDR1 is SNHLY and CDR2 FYNNEI. The CDR3 extends over 15 amino acids. Here the CDR3 reads CASSEGGRLNTEAFF. The CDR3 nucleotides read TGTGCCAGCAGTGAGGGAGGGCGGCTTAACACTGAAGCTTTCTTT.

The V and J genes are TRBV4-1 and TRBJ1-5; possibly TRBD1 for D (5 bases). V gave up 0 bases and J gave up 9 bases, with 12 bases separating them. CDR1 is MGHRA and CDR2 is YSYEKL in the germline V gene. CDR3 size: 14 residues. The CDR3 DNA follows: TGCGCCAGCAGCCAAGATGGGCGGGGACCGCCCCAGCATTTT. Translation: CASSQDGRGPPQHF.

The chain carries TRBV5-6 and TRBJ2-7, with a tentative D call TRBD1 (6 bases). V was cut by 0 bases and J by 3 bases, with 7 bases left in between. Germline V gives CDR1 SGHDT, CDR2 YYEEEE. This CDR3 has 13 amino acids. The chain's CDR3 is CASSLGQVYEQYF. The CDR3 bases are TGTGCCAGCAGCTTGGGACAGGTCTACGAGCAGTACTTC.

The chain is built from TRBV27 and TRBJ1-5; no firm D call. V lost 5 bases, J lost 4 bases, and 21 bases lay in between. The CDR3 is 17 residues long. Germline V gene sequence: CDR1 MNHEY, CDR2 SMNVEV (reference sequence). CDR3 sequence (DNA): TGTGCCAGCAGTCCCCAGGAAGTGTCGAATAAGAATCAGCCCCAGCATTTT. Translated: CASSPQEVSNKNQPQHF.

This clone has only one observation. The V gene is TRBV27, the J gene TRBJ1-4; D may be TRBD1 (6 bases). With 6 bases removed from V and 8 bases from J, the gap between germline ends came to 22 bases. The CDR3 extends over 16 amino acids. From germline, CDR1 is MNHEY and CDR2 SMNVEV (reference sequence). CDR3 sequence reads: CASSLSGGPVGEKLFF. CDR3 DNA: TGTGCCAGCAGCCTATCGGGGGGGCCAGTGGGCGAAAAACTGTTTTTT.

The rearrangement links TRBV4-3 to TRBJ1-5, with TRBD1 identical over 7 bases. Trimming at V came to 3 bases and at J to 5 bases, leaving 7 bases not matched to a gene. The CDR3 has 15 residues. Germline CDR1 and CDR2: LGHNA and YSLEER. The CDR3 sequence is CASSQDKTGYQPQHF. The DNA for the CDR3 is TGCGCCAGCAGCCAGGATAAGACAGGGTATCAGCCCCAGCATTTT.

The V gene is TRBV28, the J gene TRBJ1-1; D not resolved. The CDR3 runs to 15 residues. Trimming took off 2 bases at V and 0 bases at J, with 10 bases between the two ends. Per germline, CDR1 MDHEN and CDR2 SYDVKM. Here the CDR3 DNA reads TGTGCCAGCAGTTTAGGCAAACCCATGAACACTGAAGCTTTCTTT. It is translated as CASSLGKPMNTEAFF.

The V and J genes are TRBV4-1 and TRBJ1-6; D perhaps matches TRBD1 (5 bases). The CDR3 loop spans 16 amino acids. Trimming left V 0 bases short and J 8 bases short, with 14 bases between. Germline values: CDR1 MGHRA, CDR2 YSYEKL. The CDR3 loop is CASSQEAQDYYSPLHF. CDR3 coding DNA: TGCGCCAGCAGCCAAGAAGCACAGGATTATTATTCACCCCTCCACTTT.

The CDR3 loop reads CASSKGAGADFDYGYTF. In nucleotides, the CDR3 is TGTGCCAGTAGTAAGGGGGCAGGTGCCGACTTCGACTATGGCTACACCTTC. The J gene is TRBJ1-2, the V gene TRBV19; 7 nucleotides line up with TRBD1. CDR1 and CDR2 from the germline V gene are LNHDA and SQIVND (reference sequence). The CDR3 consists of 17 residues. V lost 4 bases to trimming and J lost 3 bases; unmatched junction nucleotides: 14.

This clone is a singleton in its sample. V gene TRBV5-4 combines with J gene TRBJ2-3, with 8 bases aligning to TRBD1. V dropped 4 bases and J dropped 1; count of bases not matched to a gene: 8. The germline V gene encodes CDR1 SGHNT and CDR2 YYREEE (reference sequence). CDR3 size: 16 residues. CDR3 sequence reads: CASSRWTGSGTDTQYF. In DNA, the CDR3 is TGTGCCAGCAGCCGCTGGACAGGGAGCGGCACAGATACGCAGTATTTT.

This clone was detected once. The rearrangement uses TRBV11-2 and TRBJ2-1; D call uncertain. The germline V gene has CDR1 SGHAT and CDR2 FQNNGV. The CDR3 is made up of 12 amino acids. Trimming left V 5 bases short and J 8 bases short, with 10 bases between. CDR3 coding DNA: TGTGCCAGCAGCCCTCCCCTGTATGAGCAGTTCTTC. It encodes CASSPPLYEQFF.

CDR3 DNA: TGTGCCAGCAGCTTAGGTGGGCTAGCGGCCACAGATACGCAGTATTTT. This sequence encodes CASSLGGLAATDTQYF. V is TRBV11-2 and J is TRBJ2-3, with 7 positions matching TRBD2. The V gene's germline CDR1 is SGHAT and CDR2 FQNNGV. Trimming at V came to 1 base and at J to 2 bases, leaving 6 bases not matched to a gene. This CDR3 is built from 16 residues.

The chain couples TRBV28 to TRBJ1-2; 12 bases match TRBD1. With 7 bases clipped from V and 7 bases from J, the junction kept 16 bases outside the gene matches. Looked up from germline, CDR1 is MDHEN and CDR2 is SYDVKM. The CDR3 totals 17 residues. The CDR3 is CASNINSPGQGAFGYTF. The CDR3 DNA is TGTGCCAGCAACATAAACAGCCCGGGACAGGGGGCTTTTGGCTACACCTTC.

V usage is TRBV30 and J usage is TRBJ2-5; a possible D gene is TRBD2 (7 bases). Trimming took 3 bases from V and 5 from J, leaving 13 bases between them. The CDR3 is made up of 13 amino acids. Germline V lookup: CDR1 GTSNPN, CDR2 SVGIG (reference sequence). The CDR3 coding sequence is TGTGCCTGGAGAGGGGGGGTTCCCGAGACCCAGTACTTC. Protein: CAWRGGVPETQYF.

The CDR3 spells CAISERRGHQNTEAFF. The CDR3, as DNA: TGTGCCATCAGTGAGCGACGGGGACACCAGAACACTGAAGCTTTCTTT. The chain combines TRBV10-3 with TRBJ1-1; possible D gene TRBD1, 6 bases. The CDR3 loop spans 16 amino acids. CDR1 and CDR2 (germline): ENHRY, SYGVKD. V lost 2 bases, J lost 1 base, and 14 bases lay in between.

With regard to this clone: The junction and the germline gene differ at one end; a read error may be behind it. The chain is built from TRBV6-5 and TRBJ2-7; TRBD1 matches 8 bases. This CDR3 region has 13 residues. Germline assignment: CDR1 MNHEY and CDR2 SVGAGI. The CDR3: CASRTDGQGRFNF. The DNA of the CDR3 is TGTGCCAGCAGAACGGATGGACAGGGAAGGTTTAACTTC.

The J gene is TRBJ1-2, the V gene TRBV6-6; D not resolved. Per germline, CDR1 MNHNY and CDR2 SVGAGI (reference sequence). CDR3 length: 13 amino acids. V lost 0 bases to trimming and J lost 8 bases, with 10 bases between them. CDR3 DNA: TGTGCCAGCAGTTACTCGAACAGTTACGGCTACACCTTC. It specifies CASSYSNSYGYTF.

The V gene is TRBV7-9, the J gene TRBJ1-2; unclear D gene. This CDR3 comprises 11 residues. V was cut by 2 bases and J by 6 bases, with 4 bases left in between. Looked up from germline, CDR1 is SEHNR and CDR2 is FQNEAQ (reference sequence). CDR3 region: CASSLFDGYTF. The CDR3 DNA is TGTGCCAGCAGCTTATTCGATGGCTACACCTTC.

The chain recombines TRBV14 with TRBJ2-2, with D possibly being TRBD1 (5 bases). This CDR3 contains 16 residues. Germline V gene data show CDR1 as SGHDN and CDR2 as FVKESK. Between the trimmed V and J ends, which lost 0 bases and 4 bases, there was a span of 12 bases. The CDR3 protein is CASSQDVTAFTGELFF. The DNA of the CDR3 is TGTGCCAGCAGCCAAGATGTGACAGCTTTCACCGGGGAGCTGTTTTTT.

This chain joins TRBV18 and TRBJ2-3, with D possibly TRBD2 on 6 matching bases. V lost 2 bases and J lost 4, with 16 bases in between. The germline V gene has CDR1 KGHSH and CDR2 LQKENI. CDR3 length: 16 amino acids. This chain's CDR3 is CASSPLGLESPDTQYF. The CDR3 region has the DNA TGTGCCAGCTCACCATTGGGACTTGAAAGTCCAGATACGCAGTATTTT.

This chain uses TRBV4-1 with TRBJ1-6, with 8 positions matching TRBD1. CDR1 MGHRA and CDR2 YSYEKL come from the germline V gene. V lost 0 bases, J lost 6 bases, and 4 bases stayed unmatched. The CDR3 length is 16 residues. Written as DNA, the CDR3 is TGCGCCAGCAGCCAAGAAGGACAGGGAGGTAATTCACCCCTCCACTTT. Translated: CASSQEGQGGNSPLHF.

The chain has TRBV2 and TRBJ2-1, with TRBD2 matching 8 bases. This CDR3 comprises 14 residues. V was clipped by 6 bases and J by 3 bases; unmatched bases: 4. Per the germline V gene, CDR1 is SNHLY and CDR2 is FYNNEI. DNA of the CDR3: TGTGCCAGCAGGGCCGGGGGGGACTACAATGAGCAGTTCTTC. Protein sequence: CASRAGGDYNEQFF.

The rearrangement uses TRBV11-2 and TRBJ2-5; the match to TRBD1 covers 9 bases. Germline assignment: CDR1 SGHAT and CDR2 FQNNGV. The CDR3 covers 14 residues. J was trimmed by 4 bases and V by 7 bases; bases with no gene match: 7. The CDR3: CASTRGTGRETQYF. The CDR3 bases are TGTGCCAGCACCCGAGGGACAGGGCGAGAGACCCAGTACTTC.

The V gene is TRBV25-1, the J gene TRBJ2-1; the match to TRBD1 covers 7 bases. Trimming cost V 4 bases and J 5 bases; bases outside gene matches: 5. This CDR3 is built from 14 residues. Germline V gives CDR1 MGHDK, CDR2 SYGVNS. DNA of the CDR3: TGTGCCAGCAGTGGAGAACAGGGGAACAATGAGCAGTTCTTC. Translating gives CASSGEQGNNEQFF.

The V call is TRBV9, the J call TRBJ1-1; D unresolved. Germline V gene lookup returns CDR1 SGDLS and CDR2 YYNGEE. The CDR3 is made up of 14 amino acids. V was shortened by 0 bases and J by 2 bases, with 8 bases between the two germline ends. CDR3 sequence: CASSVEGDNTEAFF. In DNA form, the CDR3 reads TGTGCCAGCAGCGTAGAAGGAGATAACACTGAAGCTTTCTTT.

The chain is built from TRBV5-1 and TRBJ2-2; 7 nucleotides line up with TRBD2. CDR3 size: 15 residues. Germline CDR1 reads SGHRS; CDR2 reads YFSETQ. V shed 0 bases, J shed 4 bases, and the junction held 3 bases outside the gene matches. The CDR3 DNA reads as TGCGCCAGCAGCTTGGATGGGGAGGGCACCGGGGAGCTGTTTTTT. Protein sequence: CASSLDGEGTGELFF. Drawing the rest from reference TRBV5-1 and TRBJ2-2, the complete variable domain is KAGVTQTPRYLIKTRGQQVTLSCSPISGHRSVSWYQQTPGQGLQFLFEYFSETQRNKGNFPGRFSGRQFSNSRSEMNVSTLELGDSALYLCASSLDGEGTGELFFGEGSRLTVL.

This chain links TRBV6-1 with TRBJ1-6, with D perhaps TRBD1 (6 bases). The CDR3 is 19 amino acids. V lost 2 bases and J lost 2, with 19 bases in between. Germline loops: CDR1 MNHNS, CDR2 SASEGT. CDR3 nucleotides: TGTGCCAGCAGTGAATTGCGACAGGCCCGACTTCCCTATAATTCACCCCTCCACTTT. Translation gives CASSELRQARLPYNSPLHF.

The chain is built from TRBV10-3 and TRBJ2-3, with 10 bases matching TRBD1. The CDR3 has 15 residues. CDR1 and CDR2 (germline): ENHRY, SYGVKD. J lost 3 bases, V lost 11 bases, and 11 bases had no gene match. The CDR3: CAAAEDRGVTDTQYF. CDR3 nucleotides: TGTGCCGCGGCCGAGGACAGGGGGGTTACAGATACGCAGTATTTT.